Below, 16 T cell receptor beta chains from the same sample are listed, as sequenced in a study of beta chain features in type 1 diabetes. Expressed TCRB transcripts were sequenced, since all the RNA that had been isolated was reverse transcribed. The protocol was immunoSEQ multiplex PCR, while the TCRdb copy is restricted to in-frame clones and leaves out a portion. Of over 150,000 clones in the sample, roughly 8.1% were seen once. The sample comprised central memory CD4+ T cells from blood. These receptors came from a man younger than 35 in good health.

The chain carries TRBV4-2 and TRBJ1-2; 9 positions match TRBD1. The CDR3 has 14 residues. CDR1 is LGHNA, CDR2 YNFKEQ, per germline. The V and J ends lost 1 base and 5 bases, in that order; junction bases with no gene match: 2. The CDR3, as DNA: TGTGCCAGCAGCCAAGTGGACAGGGGATATGGCTACACCTTC. This codes for CASSQVDRGYGYTF.

This chain links TRBV7-6 with TRBJ1-1; 8 bases are shared with TRBD1. Trimming at V came to 3 bases and at J to 2 bases, leaving 5 bases not matched to a gene. The CDR3 is 15 amino acids. CDR1 is SGHVS, CDR2 FNYEAQ, per germline. CDR3 loop: CASSLGQDFNTEAFF. The CDR3 DNA reads as TGTGCCAGCAGCTTGGGACAGGATTTTAACACTGAAGCTTTCTTT.

The genes are TRBV12-2 and TRBJ1-5; the D call of TRBD1 is as the table states it, not checked on the DNA. TRBV12-2 is termed a pseudogene. The CDR3 is 15 amino acids. The CDR3 reads CASRSRGRWRVPQHF. The CDR3 nucleotides are TGTGCAAGTCGCTCCAGGGGTCGGTGGCGCGTGCCCCAGCATTTT.

The chain carries TRBV6-5 and TRBJ1-4; D is unresolved. Germline V gene sequence: CDR1 MNHEY, CDR2 SVGAGI. Trimming left V 3 bases short and J 7 bases short, with 9 bases between. The CDR3 is 13 residues long. The CDR3 sequence: CASSYGEAEKLFF. The CDR3 coding sequence is TGTGCCAGCAGTTATGGTGAGGCTGAAAAACTGTTTTTT.

This clone was found a few times. The gene calls are TRBV2 and TRBJ2-7; TRBD1 matches 12 bases. Germline assignment: CDR1 SNHLY and CDR2 FYNNEI. The trim removed 4 bases at V and 2 bases at J, leaving 6 bases unmatched. The CDR3 is 16 residues long. The CDR3 protein is CASSGDRGPEAYEQYF. The CDR3 nucleotides read TGTGCCAGCAGTGGGGACAGGGGGCCGGAGGCCTACGAGCAGTACTTC.

In the case of this clone: Other nucleotide sequences from this sample produce the same CDR3. J is TRBJ1-1 and V is TRBV30; no clear D gene. Trimming cost V 0 bases and J 5 bases, with 7 bases left between them. The CDR3 loop spans 12 amino acids. Germline values: CDR1 GTSNPN, CDR2 SVGIG (reference sequence). CDR3 residues: CAWSVGGTEAFF. The CDR3 region has the DNA TGTGCCTGGAGTGTTGGAGGTACTGAAGCTTTCTTT.

This clone occurred a few times. The chain recombines TRBV18 with TRBJ2-5; 7 bases are a match to TRBD1. Germline V lookup: CDR1 KGHSH, CDR2 LQKENI. CDR3 length: 14 amino acids. Losses at the gene ends were 4 bases for V and 3 bases for J; bases not matched to a gene: 5. The CDR3 sequence is CASSLNDREETQYF. DNA of the CDR3: TGTGCCAGCTCACTTAACGACAGGGAAGAGACCCAGTACTTC.

This clone was observed a few times. The V call is TRBV19, the J call TRBJ1-1; 7 bases map to TRBD1. With 6 bases clipped from V and 0 bases from J, the junction kept 4 bases outside the gene matches. Germline lookup yields CDR1 LNHDA and CDR2 SQIVND (reference sequence). This CDR3 has 14 amino acids. The CDR3 loop reads CASRIGQVNTEAFF. The CDR3 coding sequence is TGTGCCAGTAGGATTGGACAGGTGAACACTGAAGCTTTCTTT.

J is TRBJ2-3 and V is TRBV12-5; a weak D match, TRBD1 (5 bases). This CDR3 is built from 13 residues. Trimming took off 3 bases at V and 4 bases at J, with 8 bases between the two ends. Germline CDR1 reads LGHNT; CDR2 reads FRNRAP. The CDR3, as DNA: TGTGCTAGTGGTTTTGACAGAGCAGATACGCAGTATTTT. Translating gives CASGFDRADTQYF.

In its sample, this clone ranks as medium-sized. The rearrangement links TRBV29-1 to TRBJ1-1; no clear D gene. The V end lost 7 bases, the J end lost 5 bases, and 14 bases lay between the germline ends. The CDR3 totals 12 residues. Per the germline V gene, CDR1 is SQVTM and CDR2 is ANQGSEA. The CDR3 sequence is CSGLEVGTEAFF. CDR3 nucleotide sequence: TGCAGCGGACTGGAGGTGGGGACTGAAGCTTTCTTT.

In this sample, this clone turned up a few times. The chain carries TRBV7-2 and TRBJ2-1; 11 bases are shared with TRBD2. The CDR3 is 16 amino acids. CDR1 is SGHTA and CDR2 is FQGNSA in the germline V gene. V shed 2 bases, J shed 5 bases, and the junction held 5 bases outside the gene matches. The CDR3 sequence is CASSLKTSGSHNEQFF. DNA for the CDR3: TGTGCCAGCAGCTTAAAAACTAGCGGGAGTCACAATGAGCAGTTCTTC.

The chain recombines TRBV27 with TRBJ2-5, with 8 bases fitting TRBD2. The CDR3 extends over 15 amino acids. Germline CDR1 MNHEY, CDR2 SMNVEV (reference sequence). The J segment lost 3 bases and the V segment lost 6 bases, leaving 9 bases of the junction unmatched. The CDR3 spells CASRGVGAGEETQYF. The CDR3, as DNA: TGTGCCAGCAGAGGAGTTGGAGCGGGGGAAGAGACCCAGTACTTC.

The chain uses TRBV18 and TRBJ2-7, with D hard to call. The germline V and J ends were trimmed by 8 bases and 2 bases, with 13 bases remaining between them. This CDR3 spans 13 amino acids. CDR1 and CDR2 (germline): KGHSH, LQKENI. The CDR3 region is CASTSDMTYEQYF. The CDR3 DNA reads as TGTGCCAGCACCTCCGACATGACCTACGAGCAGTACTTC.

The sample holds many counts of this clone. V is TRBV4-3 and J is TRBJ2-7; D gene uncertain. Germline CDR1 LGHNA, CDR2 YSLEER. There are 13 residues in the CDR3. Trimming took 0 bases from V and 7 from J, leaving 10 bases between them. The CDR3 DNA reads TGCGCCAGCAGCCAAGATAGCTCGTGGGAGCAGTACTTC. This gives the protein CASSQDSSWEQYF.

The V call is TRBV14, the J call TRBJ2-1, with D possibly TRBD2 on 6 matching bases. Germline V gene lookup returns CDR1 SGHDN and CDR2 FVKESK. Trimming removed 5 bases at V and 1 base at J, with 15 bases between. The CDR3 totals 16 residues. CDR3 loop: CASSYGTLSSYNEQFF. CDR3 sequence (DNA): TGTGCCAGCAGCTACGGGACTCTAAGTTCCTACAATGAGCAGTTCTTC. Combining the CDR3 with reference TRBV14 and TRBJ2-1 gives the whole variable domain EAGVTQFPSHSVIEKGQTVTLRCDPISGHDNLYWYRRVMGKEIKFLLHFVKESKQDESGMPNNRFLAERTGGTYSTLKVQPAELEDSGVYFCASSYGTLSSYNEQFFGPGTRLTVL.

The chain has TRBV11-1 and TRBJ2-3; a weak D match, TRBD1 (6 bases). Trimming cost V 5 bases and J 4 bases, with 13 bases left between them. Germline V lookup: CDR1 SGHAT, CDR2 FQDESV (reference sequence). The CDR3 consists of 14 residues. DNA of the CDR3: TGTGCCAGCAGCGCCAGAACAGGGTCAGATACGCAGTATTTT. It encodes CASSARTGSDTQYF. The complete variable domain, with remaining parts taken from reference TRBV11-1 and TRBJ2-3, reads EAEVAQSPRYKITEKSQAVAFWCDPISGHATLYWYRQILGQGPELLVQFQDESVVDDSQLPKDRFSAERLKGVDSTLKIQPAELGDSAMYLCASSARTGSDTQYFGPGTRLTVL.